These T cell receptor beta chains were read from a single sample in a study of lymphopenia after photon versus proton radiotherapy. Assay used: immunoSEQ multiplex PCR; TCRdb lists only in-frame clones, some missing. Of around 64,000 clones in the sample, around 93% were seen once. The material was peripheral blood, obtained from a patient treated with photon-based radiotherapy. All receptors come from a woman aged 40 to 49 with cholangiocarcinoma. Both conserved end residues are part of each CDR3. A D gene is named only where the DNA matches it firmly. The listing skips clone size in some rows; elsewhere it reads once, few, many or a size class.

J gene: TRBJ1-2
V gene: TRBV7-9
clone size: -
D gene: TRBD1
CDR3 DNA: TGTGCCAGCAGCTTAGCGGGACAGGGACTTGAATATGGCTACACCTTC
CDR3 protein: CASSLAGQGLEYGYTF

J gene: TRBJ1-1
V gene: TRBV7-8
clone size: -
D gene: -
CDR3 DNA: TGTGCCAGCAGCCTATTATCTAGGACTGAAGCTTTCTTT
CDR3 protein: CASSLLSRTEAFF

J gene: TRBJ2-1
V gene: TRBV29-1
clone size: -
D gene: -
CDR3 DNA: TGCAGCGTTAACAGGGAGTGGGGTAATGAGCAGTTCTTC
CDR3 protein: CSVNREWGNEQFF

J gene: TRBJ2-7
V gene: TRBV20-1
clone size: -
D gene: -
CDR3 DNA: TGCAGTGCTGCCCATGGTCAGGAGCAGTACTTC
CDR3 protein: CSAAHGQEQYF

J gene: TRBJ1-1
V gene: TRBV29-1
clone size: -
D gene: TRBD1
CDR3 DNA: TGCAGCGTTCGACAGGGGCTGAACACTGAAGCTTTCTTT
CDR3 protein: CSVRQGLNTEAFF

J gene: TRBJ2-7
V gene: TRBV7-2
clone size: once
D gene: -
CDR3 DNA: TGTGCCAGCAGCTTACTCCAGGGCGGAGTGTACGAGCAGTACTTC
CDR3 protein: CASSLLQGGVYEQYF

J gene: TRBJ2-7
V gene: TRBV6-5
clone size: -
D gene: -
CDR3 DNA: TGTGCCAGCAGTTACTCGATTCTGAGGGAGCAGTACTTC
CDR3 protein: CASSYSILREQYF

J gene: TRBJ2-4
V gene: TRBV28
clone size: -
D gene: -
CDR3 DNA: TGTGCCAGCAGTTCCATTGGTAGTCCAGCCAAAAACATTCAGTACTTC
CDR3 protein: CASSSIGSPAKNIQYF

J gene: TRBJ2-7
V gene: TRBV19
clone size: -
D gene: -
CDR3 DNA: TGTGCCAGTAGTATAGGAGGTAGCGGAACCTACGAGCAGTACTTC
CDR3 protein: CASSIGGSGTYEQYF

J gene: TRBJ2-7
V gene: TRBV5-1
clone size: -
D gene: TRBD1
CDR3 DNA: TGCGCCAGCAGCTTGGAAGGTACAGGGGGCCGAACCTACGAGCAGTACTTC
CDR3 protein: CASSLEGTGGRTYEQYF

J gene: TRBJ1-1
V gene: TRBV14
clone size: -
D gene: TRBD1
CDR3 DNA: TGTGCCAGCAGCCAAAAACGACAGGGAGGAGTTACTGAAGCTTTCTTT
CDR3 protein: CASSQKRQGGVTEAFF

J gene: TRBJ2-3
V gene: TRBV27
clone size: once
D gene: -
CDR3 DNA: TGTGCCAGCAGTTTATGGGGGCCAGATACGCAGTATTTT
CDR3 protein: CASSLWGPDTQYF

J gene: TRBJ1-1
V gene: TRBV4-1
clone size: -
D gene: -
CDR3 DNA: TGCGCCAGCAGCTCCCCGGGGGCCGCGGTATCTGAAGCTTTCTTT
CDR3 protein: CASSSPGAAVSEAFF

J gene: TRBJ1-3
V gene: TRBV29-1
clone size: -
D gene: -
CDR3 DNA: TGCAGCGTAGCTCACAGTGGGGCTGGAAACACCATATATTTT
CDR3 protein: CSVAHSGAGNTIYF

J gene: TRBJ2-1
V gene: TRBV30
clone size: -
D gene: TRBD1
CDR3 DNA: TGTGCCTGGATTAGGGGGCAGGGTAGGAATGAGCAGTTCTTC
CDR3 protein: CAWIRGQGRNEQFF

J gene: TRBJ2-3
V gene: TRBV5-1
clone size: -
D gene: -
CDR3 DNA: TGCGCCAGCAGCTTAACTAGCACAGATACGCAGTATTTT
CDR3 protein: CASSLTSTDTQYF

J gene: TRBJ2-7
V gene: TRBV28
clone size: -
D gene: -
CDR3 DNA: TGTGCCAGCAGTTTCGGGCAGAGCATCTACGAGCAGTACTTC
CDR3 protein: CASSFGQSIYEQYF

J gene: TRBJ1-2
V gene: TRBV4-1
clone size: -
D gene: -
CDR3 DNA: TGCGCCAGCAGCCAAGTTGGGCAATCCGACTATGGCTACACCTTC
CDR3 protein: CASSQVGQSDYGYTF

J gene: TRBJ1-1
V gene: TRBV27
clone size: -
D gene: -
CDR3 DNA: TGTGCCAGCAGTTTCAGTTTGGGAGGGATGAACACTGAAGCTTTCTTT
CDR3 protein: CASSFSLGGMNTEAFF

J gene: TRBJ1-6
V gene: TRBV5-1
clone size: -
D gene: -
CDR3 DNA: TGCGCCAGCAGGGACGGCAATTCACCCCTCCACTTT
CDR3 protein: CASRDGNSPLHF

J gene: TRBJ1-1
V gene: TRBV28
clone size: -
D gene: -
CDR3 DNA: TGTGCCAGCAGTTTAAGGGACACTGAAGCTTTCTTT
CDR3 protein: CASSLRDTEAFF

J gene: TRBJ1-2
V gene: TRBV28
clone size: -
D gene: -
CDR3 DNA: TGTGCCAGCAGTCCCCCCCCCTATGGCTACACCTTC
CDR3 protein: CASSPPPYGYTF

J gene: TRBJ1-1
V gene: TRBV29-1
clone size: once
D gene: -
CDR3 DNA: TGCAGCGCTCATTCGGGCACTGAAGCTTTCTTT
CDR3 protein: CSAHSGTEAFF

J gene: TRBJ1-4
V gene: TRBV4-2
clone size: -
D gene: TRBD1
CDR3 DNA: TGTGCCAGCAGCCAGTGGACAGGGGAGGAAAAACTGTTTTTT
CDR3 protein: CASSQWTGEEKLFF

J gene: TRBJ2-7
V gene: TRBV27
clone size: -
D gene: TRBD1
CDR3 DNA: TGTGCCAGCAGGGAGGGACAGGGTTTCCCCTACGAGCAGTACTTC
CDR3 protein: CASREGQGFPYEQYF

J gene: TRBJ2-2
V gene: TRBV6-1
clone size: -
D gene: -
CDR3 DNA: TGTGCCAGCCCTAAAGGGGGTACCGGGGAGCTGTTTTTT
CDR3 protein: CASPKGGTGELFF

J gene: TRBJ1-1
V gene: TRBV29-1
clone size: -
D gene: -
CDR3 DNA: TGCAGCGTTGCGGAATCGGGGAACACTGAAGCTTTCTTT
CDR3 protein: CSVAESGNTEAFF

J gene: TRBJ2-3
V gene: TRBV18
clone size: -
D gene: -
CDR3 DNA: TGTGCCAGCTCACCGACCGTGGGGGCTACCCCCCATACGCAGTATTTT
CDR3 protein: CASSPTVGATPHTQYF

J gene: TRBJ1-1
V gene: TRBV20-1
clone size: -
D gene: -
CDR3 DNA: TGCAGTGCTAGGGGGGGCACTGAAGCTTTCTTT
CDR3 protein: CSARGGTEAFF

J gene: TRBJ1-1
V gene: TRBV5-8
clone size: -
D gene: TRBD1
CDR3 DNA: TGTGCCAGCAGGCCCGGGACAGGGGGGGTGAACACTGAAGCTTTCTTT
CDR3 protein: CASRPGTGGVNTEAFF

J gene: TRBJ2-1
V gene: TRBV19
clone size: -
D gene: TRBD1
CDR3 DNA: TGTGCCAGTCGAATGACCCCGGGACAGGGGGGTGGGAATGAGCAGTTCTTC
CDR3 protein: CASRMTPGQGGGNEQFF

J gene: TRBJ1-4
V gene: TRBV28
clone size: -
D gene: -
CDR3 DNA: TGTGCCATCAGACCTGCAACTAATGAAAAACTGTTTTTT
CDR3 protein: CAIRPATNEKLFF

J gene: TRBJ2-7
V gene: TRBV7-9
clone size: -
D gene: -
CDR3 DNA: TGTGCCAGCAGGGCTGTCAACTCCTACGAGCAGTACTTC
CDR3 protein: CASRAVNSYEQYF

J gene: TRBJ1-6
V gene: TRBV30
clone size: -
D gene: -
CDR3 DNA: TGTGCCTGGAGTGTACTCGATTCACCCCTCCACTTT
CDR3 protein: CAWSVLDSPLHF

J gene: TRBJ2-3
V gene: TRBV9
clone size: once
D gene: TRBD1
CDR3 DNA: TGTGCCAGCAGCGTAGCTACGACAGGGACAGATACGCAGTATTTT
CDR3 protein: CASSVATTGTDTQYF

J gene: TRBJ2-3
V gene: TRBV9
clone size: -
D gene: TRBD2
CDR3 DNA: TGTGCCAGCAGCGTAGGGCTAGCGGGAGTCCCAGATACGCAGTATTTT
CDR3 protein: CASSVGLAGVPDTQYF

J gene: TRBJ1-1
V gene: TRBV9
clone size: -
D gene: -
CDR3 DNA: TGTGCCAGCAGCGCGAGGGCGGCGAACACTGAAGCTTTCTTT
CDR3 protein: CASSARAANTEAFF

J gene: TRBJ1-1
V gene: TRBV25-1
clone size: -
D gene: -
CDR3 DNA: TGTGCCAGCAGTGAATCCGGCAGGAACACTGAAGCTTTCTTT
CDR3 protein: CASSESGRNTEAFF

J gene: TRBJ2-7
V gene: TRBV2
clone size: once
D gene: -
CDR3 DNA: TGTGCCAGCAGAAGTGGCAGGGGATGGAACGAGCAGTACTTC
CDR3 protein: CASRSGRGWNEQYF

J gene: TRBJ1-5
V gene: TRBV2
clone size: -
D gene: -
CDR3 DNA: TGTGCCAGCAGTGAAGTTATGGGTAGCAATCAGCCCCAGCATTTT
CDR3 protein: CASSEVMGSNQPQHF

J gene: TRBJ2-1
V gene: TRBV5-6
clone size: large
D gene: TRBD2
CDR3 DNA: TGTGCCAGCAGCTTCCCAGGGACTAGCGTGGACAATGAGCAGTTCTTC
CDR3 protein: CASSFPGTSVDNEQFF

J gene: TRBJ1-4
V gene: TRBV5-8
clone size: -
D gene: TRBD1
CDR3 DNA: TGTGCCAGCAGGTTTGACAGGGGAAAACTGTTTTTT
CDR3 protein: CASRFDRGKLFF

J gene: TRBJ2-7
V gene: TRBV10-1
clone size: -
D gene: TRBD1
CDR3 DNA: TGCGCCAGCAGTGACCTACCGGGACAGGGGATCTACGAGCAGTACTTC
CDR3 protein: CASSDLPGQGIYEQYF

J gene: TRBJ2-5
V gene: TRBV29-1
clone size: once
D gene: -
CDR3 DNA: TGCAGCGTGAGGTCTAGCGGACTCCAGGGGGAGCAGTACTTC
CDR3 protein: CSVRSSGLQGEQYF

J gene: TRBJ1-1
V gene: TRBV6-1
clone size: -
D gene: -
CDR3 DNA: TGTGCCACCGGGCACGGCGTCGCTGAAGCTTTCTTT
CDR3 protein: CATGHGVAEAFF

J gene: TRBJ1-1
V gene: TRBV14
clone size: -
D gene: -
CDR3 DNA: TGTGCCAGCAGCCAAGATGGGACTGAAGCTTTCTTT
CDR3 protein: CASSQDGTEAFF

J gene: TRBJ1-6
V gene: TRBV7-9
clone size: -
D gene: -
CDR3 DNA: TGTGCCAGCAGCTTGGGAAATTCACCCCTCCACTTT
CDR3 protein: CASSLGNSPLHF

J gene: TRBJ1-2
V gene: TRBV6-5
clone size: -
D gene: -
CDR3 DNA: TGTGCCTCGGGGAGCGACTATGGCTACACCTTC
CDR3 protein: CASGSDYGYTF

J gene: TRBJ1-2
V gene: TRBV4-2
clone size: -
D gene: -
CDR3 DNA: TGTGCCAGCAGCCAAGAATTGGGGATTTTAGGTAACTATGGCTACACCTTC
CDR3 protein: CASSQELGILGNYGYTF

J gene: TRBJ2-7
V gene: TRBV20-1
clone size: few
D gene: TRBD1
CDR3 DNA: TGCAGAGGACAGGGTGACTACGAGCAGTACTTC
CDR3 protein: CRGQGDYEQYF

J gene: TRBJ1-5
V gene: TRBV5-8
clone size: -
D gene: -
CDR3 DNA: TGTGCCAGCAGCTTGGTACAGTTCAACGGTCAGCCCCAGCATTTT
CDR3 protein: CASSLVQFNGQPQHF

J gene: TRBJ1-3
V gene: TRBV6-6
clone size: -
D gene: -
CDR3 DNA: TGTGCCAGCAGTTACCTGGGGACGAGCTCTGGAAACACCATATATTTT
CDR3 protein: CASSYLGTSSGNTIYF